This T cell receptor beta chain was profiled in a study of T cell responses to AZD1222 COVID-19 vaccine (dated by TCRdb to the early 2020s). As for the study more broadly: TCR sequencing was performed for 230 to 250 trial participants, of whom 200 to 220 were given two doses of AZD1222 and around 25 were given two doses of MenACWY control vaccine. Trial participants were enrolled by age into 18-55, 56-69 and 70-plus year subgroups, with 148, 28 and 57 TCR-sequenced participants respectively.

What the authors observed across the whole study: Reportedly, almost half of the unique spike-specific TCRs recognized epitopes lying outside the regions that are mutated in the B.1.351 and B.1.1.7 variants. The vaccine-associated CD4 TCRs covered the entire spike protein, and the dominant responses fell in regions 160-218 and 743-854. Conclusions about previously exposed vaccinees were limited because only six or seven AZD1222 recipients were SARS-CoV-2 seropositive at baseline. Spike-specific TCR breadth and depth rose significantly after two AZD1222 doses compared with day 0 and with MenACWY recipients. Because no day 14 peak-response samples were available, the repertoires could be characterized only after the peak T cell response. Participants were mostly white British and included more females than males, and it was suggested by the authors that clonal diversity may have been underestimated. The 56-69-year group was small, and its depth increase did not reach significance, likely because of low power.

CDR1 and CDR2 were assigned from the germline V gene as SGHDN and FVKESK. Its CDR3 holds 14 amino acids, cysteine through phenylalanine. The DNA shown is the 42-base CDR3, in frame from base 1. V loses 0 bases at its end and J loses 7 bases; junction bases beyond the gene matches: 4. Concerning this clone itself: Its antigen specificity is not known. No much larger clone is present one base from it, and per-base qualities are unavailable.

The CDR3 regions of human TCRbeta chains were analyzed by immunosequencing. Per the original workflow: Repertoire TCRs were checked for matches against a reference library of SARS-CoV-2-specific TCRs that had been generated using the MIRA antigen-specificity platform. Breadth was defined as the fraction of unique TCRs that were SARS-CoV-2-associated, and depth was defined as the fraction of total T cells that were SARS-CoV-2-associated. Using the MIRA data, every spike-specific TCR was mapped to the spike region that the TCR reacted to and assigned to either a CD4 or a CD8 class. Log10-transformed breadth and depth values were compared by one-way ANOVA with Sidak's multiple comparisons tests. The immuneACCESS repertoire file appears here via TCRdb, limited to in-frame rearrangements. These files lack a portion of the clones; in checked studies, under half of the deficit traces to unresolved V genes, and the cause of the others is not known. The D gene and trimming were derived from the DNA, and the V and J assignments and clone size from that table. The sample profile shows tens of thousands of clones; approximately 88% of them were found once. Jointly, the top ten make up 15% to 20% of the sample.

The sample's time point, from its label and the paper: about 28 days (+/-7) after the second vaccine dose. Because spike-specific TCR depth and breadth did not differ between the two schedules, AZD1222 recipients who got a second dose at roughly 4 weeks were pooled with those who got a second dose at roughly 12 weeks. Vaccinee samples were obtained from the UK trials COV001 and COV002, which included a single-blind randomized controlled phase 2/3 trial of AZD1222 (ChAdOx1 nCoV-19) in healthy adults. For TCRbeta chain sequencing, PBMC samples from trial participants were taken at day 0 and at day 28 after the second dose.

Source: peripheral blood, taken 28 days after the second AZD1222 dose. The source of this sequence is an adult who received the AZD1222 COVID-19 vaccine. The chain employs TRBV14 and TRBJ1-2, and TRBD1 aligns with 8 junction nucleotides. The base sequence is TGTGCCAGCAGCCAAGATTTAACAGGGGGTGGCTACACCTTC. It is translated as CASSQDLTGGGYTF.